These 13 T cell receptor beta chains share one sample of origin, sequenced in a study of T cells in localized non-small cell lung cancer. Repertoires were generated with immunoSEQ multiplex PCR, while TCRdb's copy carries only in-frame clones and drops some. The table includes some 130,000 clones, 89% detected once. The source was peripheral blood, collected before any cancer treatment. These receptors came from a female donor over 55 with stage I lung adenocarcinoma.

The rearrangement links TRBV10-3 to TRBJ2-6; TRBD1 agrees at 11 bases. The junction had 4 bases not matched to a gene; V was cut back by 2 bases and J by 4 bases. The CDR3 has 17 residues. Germline V CDR1 and CDR2: ENHRY, SYGVKD. The DNA of the CDR3 is TGTGCCATCAGTGAGAAGGACAGGGGGCTCGGGGCCAACGTCCTGACTTTC. Protein product: CAISEKDRGLGANVLTF.

This clone was detected only once. The genes are TRBV6-5 and TRBJ2-3, with no clear D. The V and J ends lost 6 bases and 4 bases respectively, with 5 bases between them. The germline V gene encodes CDR1 MNHEY and CDR2 SVGAGI. CDR3 length: 11 residues. DNA of the CDR3: TGTGCCAGCAGCCAAGCAGATACGCAGTATTTT. Encoded protein: CASSQADTQYF.

The V and J genes are TRBV28 and TRBJ2-3; 7 positions agree with TRBD1. J gave up 6 bases and V 8 bases, and 8 bases lay outside the gene matches. CDR3 length equals 13 residues. CDR1 and CDR2 (germline): MDHEN, SYDVKM. CDR3 bases: TGTGCCAGCGGGGGACAGCCACGGGATACGCAGTATTTT. Its protein is CASGGQPRDTQYF.

The chain is built from TRBV4-2 and TRBJ1-5; 9 bases fit TRBD1. V dropped 3 bases and J dropped 3; count of bases not matched to a gene: 9. The CDR3 contains 17 residues. Per the germline V gene, CDR1 is LGHNA and CDR2 is YNFKEQ. The CDR3 DNA is TGTGCCAGCAGCCAGGGGACAGGGATGGGCGACAATCAGCCCCAGCATTTT. Translating gives CASSQGTGMGDNQPQHF.

The rearrangement joins TRBV30 to TRBJ1-4; 7 bases fit TRBD1. The J segment lost 5 bases and the V segment lost 5 bases, leaving 5 bases of the junction unmatched. This CDR3 spans 13 amino acids. In germline, CDR1 is GTSNPN, CDR2 SVGIG (reference sequence). The CDR3 coding sequence is TGTGCCTGGGACAGGGACATGAATGAAAAACTGTTTTTT. Translation: CAWDRDMNEKLFF.

The table lists this clone with a count of one. The J gene is TRBJ2-3, the V gene TRBV15, with TRBD2 as a possible D gene (5 bases). Per germline, CDR1 LNHNV and CDR2 YYDKDF (reference sequence). V lost 1 base and J lost 2, with 13 bases in between. CDR3 length equals 16 residues. DNA for the CDR3: TGTGCCACCAGCAGAGTAGGGTCTAGCCTCACAGATACGCAGTATTTT. The encoded protein is CATSRVGSSLTDTQYF. Drawing the rest from reference TRBV15 and TRBJ2-3, the complete variable domain is DAMVIQNPRYQVTQFGKPVTLSCSQTLNHNVMYWYQQKSSQAPKLLFHYYDKDFNNEADTPDNFQSRRPNTSFCFLDIRSPGLGDTAMYLCATSRVGSSLTDTQYFGPGTRLTVL.

The chain recombines TRBV7-6 with TRBJ1-2; D remains unclear. Germline V gene sequence: CDR1 SGHVS, CDR2 FNYEAQ. The CDR3 sequence is 12 residues long. V lost 2 bases and J lost 8, with 9 bases in between. CDR3 amino acids: CASSLTGGGYTF. CDR3 DNA: TGTGCCAGCAGCTTAACGGGTGGAGGCTACACCTTC.

This clone was found once. V and J are TRBV5-5 and TRBJ2-7; TRBD1 might be the D (6 bases). Germline loops: CDR1 SGHKS, CDR2 YYEKEE (reference sequence). The CDR3 has 15 residues. Trimming took off 4 bases at V and 3 bases at J, with 17 bases between the two ends. The CDR3 sequence: CASSLIVGQSYEQYF. CDR3 nucleotides: TGTGCCAGCAGCCTAATAGTTGGACAGAGCTACGAGCAGTACTTC.

The chain recombines TRBV11-2 with TRBJ2-2; no firm D call. CDR1 and CDR2 (germline): SGHAT, FQNNGV. CDR3 length: 12 amino acids. With 1 base removed from V and 7 bases from J, the gap between germline ends came to 4 bases. The CDR3 bases are TGTGCCAGCAGCTTAGTCGGCGGGGAGCTGTTTTTT. Translating gives CASSLVGGELFF.

Note on this clone: This sample includes further DNA sequences coding for the same CDR3. This chain joins TRBV5-1 and TRBJ2-3; no reliable D call. Germline CDR1 reads SGHRS; CDR2 reads YFSETQ. The ends were cut back, 1 base at V and 3 bases at J, with 0 bases in the middle. CDR3 length: 11 amino acids. The CDR3: CASSLTDTQYF. As DNA, the CDR3 is TGCGCCAGCAGCTTGACAGATACGCAGTATTTT. Supplemented by reference TRBV5-1 and TRBJ2-3, the full variable domain reads KAGVTQTPRYLIKTRGQQVTLSCSPISGHRSVSWYQQTPGQGLQFLFEYFSETQRNKGNFPGRFSGRQFSNSRSEMNVSTLELGDSALYLCASSLTDTQYFGPGTRLTVL.

This clone showed up just once. The chain joins TRBV27 to TRBJ2-7, with D uncertain. The CDR3 has 14 amino acids. V gave up 0 bases and J gave up 4 bases, with 10 bases separating them. The V gene's germline CDR1 is MNHEY and CDR2 SMNVEV (reference sequence). The DNA of the CDR3 is TGTGCCAGCAGTTTATCGAGCTACAAATACGAGCAGTACTTC. It yields the protein CASSLSSYKYEQYF.

V is TRBV11-2 and J is TRBJ2-7, with unresolved D. The CDR3 runs 12 residues. Germline values: CDR1 SGHAT, CDR2 FQNNGV. The V gene lost 2 bases and the J gene lost 3 bases, with 5 bases spanning the gap. CDR3: CASSLYSYEQYF. Written as DNA, the CDR3 is TGTGCCAGCAGCTTATACAGCTACGAGCAGTACTTC.

Regarding this clone: Additional DNA sequences in this sample encode the identical CDR3. V usage is TRBV5-1 and J usage is TRBJ2-6; D gene ambiguous. The germline V and J ends were trimmed by 1 base and 2 bases, with 4 bases remaining between them. This CDR3 region has 14 residues. Germline lookup yields CDR1 SGHRS and CDR2 YFSETQ. Here the CDR3 reads CASSLTAGANVLTF. In nucleotides, the CDR3 is TGCGCCAGCAGCTTGACCGCTGGGGCCAACGTCCTGACTTTC. Full variable domain (rest looked up from reference TRBV5-1 and TRBJ2-6): KAGVTQTPRYLIKTRGQQVTLSCSPISGHRSVSWYQQTPGQGLQFLFEYFSETQRNKGNFPGRFSGRQFSNSRSEMNVSTLELGDSALYLCASSLTAGANVLTFGAGSRLTVL.